This T cell receptor beta chain was identified in a study of T cell repertoires in cytomegalovirus infection. On the study more broadly: Shared public TCR beta signatures pointed to both CMV infection and a matching HLA type.

This clonotype was seen repeatedly, ten times or more. Its antigen remains unknown. TCRdb used MiXCR to reprocess the reads, holding one entry per CDR3 protein. The sample carries roughly 990,000 distinct CDR3 sequences, around 30% recorded once. This CDR3 has 16 residues. Unmatched junction bases numbered 11, after V lost 6 bases and J lost 2 bases. General observations from the study: The response measured ex vivo was dominated by TCR beta clonotypes (HLA-C-restricted and CMV-specific).

The sample in question was cultured CD8+ T cells from PBMCs, obtained from culture after CMV antigen stimulation. This rearrangement joins TRBV12-3 or TRBV12-4 to TRBJ2-3, with 7 bases identical to TRBD1. This TCR was sampled from a human donor in good health (CMV status not recorded). Some clones in this sample may be carry-over from other donors' samples. The CDR3 region is CASSRTGHDLTDTQYF. CDR3 DNA: TGTGCCAGCAGCAGGACAGGACACGACCTCACAGATACGCAGTATTTT.